The 16 T cell receptor beta chains reported below all come from one sample, sequenced in a study of CD8 T cells in Susac syndrome. Reverse transcription of about 0.5 to 1 ug RNA used random hexamers. TCRdb redid the calling of the immunoSEQ multiplex PCR reads with MiXCR, one entry per CDR3 protein. This table has about 200,000 distinct CDR3 sequences, roughly 94% appearing once. Sequencing was performed on CD4+ T cells from PBMCs. Every receptor here comes from a human donor with multiple sclerosis.

V gene TRBV3-1 combines with J gene TRBJ2-1, with D uncertain. Germline loops: CDR1 LGHDT, CDR2 YNNKEL (reference sequence). Between the trimmed V and J ends, which lost 1 base and 6 bases, there was a span of 7 bases. The CDR3 runs to 13 residues. CDR3 nucleotide sequence: TGTGCCAGCAGCCAAGTTCAGGCCAATGAGCAGTTCTTC. Protein: CASSQVQANEQFF.

The CDR3 DNA is TGTGCCAGCGGAGGCCGGGACGGAGGTTCACCCCTCCACTTT. Protein sequence: CASGGRDGGSPLHF. This chain links TRBV25-1 with TRBJ1-6; D is possibly TRBD1 (5 bases). V lost 8 bases and J lost 9, with 17 bases in between. This CDR3 is 14 amino acids long. Germline V gives CDR1 MGHDK, CDR2 SYGVNS.

The genes are TRBV4-1 and TRBJ1-6; unclear D gene. This CDR3 region has 17 residues. Between the trimmed V and J ends, which lost 0 bases and 0 bases, there was a span of 9 bases. CDR1 is MGHRA and CDR2 is YSYEKL in the germline V gene. CDR3 protein: CASSQDPPSSYNSPLHF. The CDR3 nucleotides are TGCGCCAGCAGCCAAGATCCCCCGAGCTCCTATAATTCACCCCTCCACTTT.

V is TRBV6-5 and J is TRBJ2-3; either TRBD1 or TRBD2 may fit D (7 bases each). In germline, CDR1 is MNHEY, CDR2 SVGAGI. V was cut by 7 bases and J by 4 bases, with 18 bases left in between. The CDR3 totals 15 residues. The CDR3 sequence: CASTGGGAGSDTQYF. DNA for the CDR3: TGTGCCAGCACAGGGGGGGGAGCGGGGTCAGATACGCAGTATTTT.

The rearrangement links TRBV20-1 to TRBJ1-6; D call uncertain. This CDR3 is 14 amino acids long. Germline V lookup: CDR1 DFQATT, CDR2 SNEGSKA (reference sequence). V was clipped by 0 bases and J by 6 bases, with 9 bases between them. CDR3 coding DNA: TGCAGTGCTAGAGATGATTCCCTTAATTCACCCCTCCACTTT. Translated, it gives CSARDDSLNSPLHF.

J is TRBJ2-3 and V is TRBV24-1; 8 bases are shared with TRBD1. V was pared by 3 bases and J by 4 bases, with 8 bases of the junction left unmatched. This CDR3 is built from 16 residues. CDR1 KGHDR and CDR2 SFDVKD come from the germline V gene. The DNA of the CDR3 is TGTGCCACCAGTGATATTTGGCAGGGGGCGTCAGATACGCAGTATTTT. Translated, it gives CATSDIWQGASDTQYF.

This sequence joins TRBV5-4 and TRBJ2-4; 10 bases map to TRBD1. The V gene end was trimmed by 4 bases and the J gene end by 8 bases; junction bases not matched to a gene: 6. CDR3 length: 14 residues. Germline CDR1 reads SGHNT; CDR2 reads YYREEE (reference sequence). The chain's CDR3 is CASSHRDRGDIQYF. The CDR3 DNA reads as TGTGCCAGCAGCCACCGGGACAGGGGCGACATTCAGTACTTC. The full variable domain, in which reference TRBV5-4 and TRBJ2-4 provide the parts outside the CDR3, is ETGVTQSPTHLIKTRGQQVTLRCSSQSGHNTVSWYQQALGQGPQFIFQYYREEENGRGNFPPRFSGLQFPNYSSELNVNALELDDSALYLCASSHRDRGDIQYFGAGTRLSVL.

The CDR3 protein is CSVENTGNCTEAFF. CDR3 DNA sequence: TGCAGCGTTGAAAACACAGGGAATTGCACTGAAGCTTTCTTT. The chain carries TRBV29-1 and TRBJ1-1; TRBD1 might be the D (6 bases). V lost 2 bases to trimming and J lost 4 bases, with 14 bases between them. Germline V gene data show CDR1 as SQVTM and CDR2 as ANQGSEA. This CDR3 is built from 14 residues.

The chain has TRBV29-1 and TRBJ1-1; D not resolved. Germline CDR1 and CDR2: SQVTM and ANQGSEA. Trimming took off 7 bases at V and 7 bases at J, with 13 bases between the two ends. The CDR3 runs to 11 residues. CDR3 protein: CSATGLGEAFF. CDR3 in DNA: TGCAGCGCGACGGGCTTGGGTGAAGCTTTCTTT.

V usage is TRBV27 and J usage is TRBJ2-5, with 8 bases aligning to TRBD1. This CDR3 contains 14 residues. Germline V gene sequence: CDR1 MNHEY, CDR2 SMNVEV (reference sequence). J was trimmed by 6 bases and V by 5 bases; bases with no gene match: 8. In DNA, the CDR3 is TGTGCCAGCAGTCAGGACAGGGTGGGGCAGACCCAGTACTTC. This translates into CASSQDRVGQTQYF.

The rearrangement joins TRBV30 to TRBJ1-1; D is ambiguous. V gave up 3 bases and J gave up 5 bases, with 13 bases separating them. Germline CDR1 reads GTSNPN; CDR2 reads SVGIG (reference sequence). The CDR3 length is 13 residues. The CDR3 region has the DNA TGTGCCTGGAGATCGGGGATTGGGACTGAAGCTTTCTTT. This gives the protein CAWRSGIGTEAFF.

V usage is TRBV3-1 and J usage is TRBJ2-1; 7 nucleotides align to TRBD1. V was clipped by 4 bases and J by 4 bases; unmatched bases: 4. CDR1 is LGHDT and CDR2 is YNNKEL in the germline V gene (reference sequence). CDR3 length equals 14 residues. The CDR3 reads CASSRGTDYNEQFF. The CDR3 DNA is TGTGCCAGCAGCCGTGGGACAGATTACAATGAGCAGTTCTTC.

J is TRBJ1-6 and V is TRBV20-1; the match to TRBD1 covers 7 bases. Germline CDR1 reads DFQATT; CDR2 reads SNEGSKA (reference sequence). V was pared by 5 bases and J by 0 bases, with 4 bases of the junction left unmatched. The CDR3 runs to 15 residues. The CDR3 here is CSALGQHSYNSPLHF. Here the CDR3 DNA reads TGCAGTGCTTTGGGACAGCACTCCTATAATTCACCCCTCCACTTT.

The chain is built from TRBV2 and TRBJ2-7; unclear D gene. V was cut by 1 base and J by 1 base, with 8 bases left in between. CDR1 is SNHLY and CDR2 is FYNNEI in the germline V gene. The CDR3 contains 14 residues. The CDR3 spells CASSEVRPSYEQYV. The CDR3 nucleotides are TGTGCCAGCAGTGAAGTCAGACCATCCTACGAGCAGTACGTC.

The V and J genes are TRBV12-3 or TRBV12-4 and TRBJ1-1; tentatively, D is TRBD1 (6 bases). V lost 1 base and J lost 14, with 11 bases in between. This CDR3 has 11 residues. Written as DNA, the CDR3 is TGTGCCAGCAGTTTAGGCGGAGGGGGGTTCTTT. As protein: CASSLGGGGFF.

In this sample, this clonotype turned up once. The chain links TRBV9 to TRBJ2-7, with 7 bases fitting TRBD1. The V gene's germline CDR1 is SGDLS and CDR2 YYNGEE. The CDR3 consists of 13 residues. Losses at the gene ends were 3 bases for V and 6 bases for J; bases not matched to a gene: 6. Here the CDR3 reads CASSDRQGFEQYF. In nucleotides, the CDR3 is TGTGCCAGCAGCGATCGACAGGGTTTCGAGCAGTACTTC.